The rows below give T cell receptor beta chains drawn from one sample of a study of cytomegalovirus exposure and HLA in healthy donors. Profiling relied on immunoSEQ multiplex PCR, and the TCRdb table lists in-frame clones only, not all of them. The table lists 150,000 to 200,000 clones, about 88% of them singletons. Material for sequencing was PBMCs. The receptor set was obtained from a woman aged 18-35 years in good health and CMV-seronegative. CDR3s include the opening cysteine and the closing phenylalanine or tryptophan. The order of the fields is clone size, D gene, V gene, J gene, CDR3 DNA, CDR3 protein. D genes are given only for firm matches. The size field is filled for only some rows; it gives once, few, many or a size class.

>NA|TRBD2|TRBV6-5|TRBJ2-7
TGTGCCAGCAGCCCGACCAGCGGGGGACCCTACGAGCAGTACTTC
CASSPTSGGPYEQYF
>NA|TRBD1|TRBV10-3|TRBJ2-2
TGTGCCAGTATCGACGAGACAGGGATCCGTAACACCGGGGAGCTGTTTTTT
CASIDETGIRNTGELFF
>NA|NA|TRBV5-4|TRBJ2-6
TGTGCCAGCAGCCGCGGAGGCCCTAGCTCTGGGGCCAACGTCCTGACTTTC
CASSRGGPSSGANVLTF
>NA|NA|TRBV5-5|TRBJ2-7
TGTGCCAGCAGCTTGTTGGCCCCTTCAAGCTACGAGCAGTACTTC
CASSLLAPSSYEQYF
>NA|TRBD2|TRBV5-1|TRBJ2-2
TGCGCCAGCAGCTTGGCGGCGGGGGGGCCCGGGGAGCTGTTTTTT
CASSLAAGGPGELFF
>NA|TRBD1|TRBV19|TRBJ1-5
TGTGCCAGTAGTCCAGGGGCAGGGGGGAATCAGCCCCAGCATTTT
CASSPGAGGNQPQHF
>NA|TRBD2|TRBV5-1|TRBJ2-5
TGCGCCAGCAGCTTGAGGGCAGAGCGGGAGGTTCTTGGGTACCAAGAGACCCAGTACTTC
CASSLRAEREVLGYQETQYF
>NA|NA|TRBV7-9|TRBJ2-7
TGTGCCAGCAGCTTAGGGGGCCCCTACGAGCAGTACTTC
CASSLGGPYEQYF
>NA|TRBD1|TRBV7-2|TRBJ1-2
TGTGCCAGCTCTGACAGGGTTGGTTATGGCTACACCTTC
CASSDRVGYGYTF
>NA|NA|TRBV1|TRBJ2-3
TGCACCAGCAGCCAAGCGTCGGCTAGCGGGGACACAGATACGCAGTATTTT
CTSSQASASGDTDTQYF
>once|TRBD1|TRBV5-1|TRBJ2-7
TGCGCCAGCAGCTTAGGGCAGGGGGCCCACGAGCAGTACTTC
CASSLGQGAHEQYF
>NA|NA|TRBV28|TRBJ2-2
TGTGCCAGCTTGTCTGCCGGGGAGCTGTTTTTT
CASLSAGELFF
>NA|NA|TRBV6-1|TRBJ2-2
TGTGCCAGCAGTGATATAAACACCGGGGAGCTGTTTTTT
CASSDINTGELFF
>NA|TRBD2|TRBV7-9|TRBJ2-3
TGTGCCAGCAGCGGGTGGACTAGCGGGAGCACAGATACGCAGTATTTT
CASSGWTSGSTDTQYF
>once|NA|TRBV6-1|TRBJ1-2
TGTGCCAGCAGTTACGCGGGTGGCTACACCTTC
CASSYAGGYTF
>NA|NA|TRBV19|TRBJ1-4
TGTGCCAGTAGTATCTCGGGAGTCGTTGAAAAACTGTTTTTT
CASSISGVVEKLFF
>NA|TRBD2|TRBV28|TRBJ2-7
TGTGCCAGCAGCCCCCCCGGGGGGGCCTACGAGCAGTACTTC
CASSPPGGAYEQYF
>NA|NA|TRBV9|TRBJ2-3
TGTGCCAGCAGCGCAGCGGCTAGCACAGATACGCAGTATTTT
CASSAAASTDTQYF
>NA|TRBD1|TRBV5-7|TRBJ1-5
TGTGCCAGCAGCGAATACCGGGACAGGGCTTATCAGCCCCAGCATTTT
CASSEYRDRAYQPQHF
>NA|TRBD1|TRBV9|TRBJ1-1
TGTGCCAGCAGCTTGTGGACAGGGGACACTGAAGCTTTCTTT
CASSLWTGDTEAFF
>NA|TRBD2|TRBV11-2|TRBJ2-5
TGTGCCAGCAGCCCCTCTGGTCTAGCGGGGGGATCAGAGACCCAGTACTTC
CASSPSGLAGGSETQYF
>NA|NA|TRBV7-9|TRBJ2-1
TGTGCCAGCAGCTGGGGAGGAATTGAGCAGTTCTTC
CASSWGGIEQFF
>few|NA|TRBV6-1|TRBJ1-1
TGTGCCAGCAGTGGGGGGGTCAACACTGAAGCTTTCTTT
CASSGGVNTEAFF
>NA|TRBD1|TRBV7-8|TRBJ2-5
TGTGCCAGCAGCCCCGGACAGGCCGGGCAGACCCAGTACTTC
CASSPGQAGQTQYF